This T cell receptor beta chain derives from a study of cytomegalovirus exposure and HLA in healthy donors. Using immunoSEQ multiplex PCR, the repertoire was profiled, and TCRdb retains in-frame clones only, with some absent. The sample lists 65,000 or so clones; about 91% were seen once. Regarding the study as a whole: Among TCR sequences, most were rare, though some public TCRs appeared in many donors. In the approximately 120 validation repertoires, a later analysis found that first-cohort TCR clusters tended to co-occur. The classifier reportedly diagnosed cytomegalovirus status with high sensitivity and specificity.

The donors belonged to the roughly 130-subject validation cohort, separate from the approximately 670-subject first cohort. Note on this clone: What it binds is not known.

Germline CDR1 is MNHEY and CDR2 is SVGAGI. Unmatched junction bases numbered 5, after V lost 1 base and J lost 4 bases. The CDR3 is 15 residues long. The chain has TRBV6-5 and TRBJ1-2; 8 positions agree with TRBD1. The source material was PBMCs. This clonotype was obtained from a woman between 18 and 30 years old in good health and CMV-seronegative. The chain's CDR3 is CASSYWGTGFYGYTF. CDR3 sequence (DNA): TGTGCCAGCAGTTACTGGGGGACAGGATTCTATGGCTACACCTTC.